This T cell receptor (beta chain) originates from a study of identical twins. This CDR3 is 14 amino acids long. Germline CDR1 and CDR2: SNHLY and FYNNEI. J gave up 6 bases and V 6 bases, and 11 bases lay outside the gene matches. From the 5' RACE reads, TCRdb called clonotypes with MiXCR, one entry per CDR3 protein. The sample carries about 660,000 distinct CDR3 sequences, around 8.6% recorded once. As to this clonotype: Its target is not known.

Study-wide findings and caveats: Fewer insertions characterized abundant cord blood beta clonotypes, whereas memory repertoires showed none.

This sample was also put to use in a study of yellow fever vaccine responses in identical twins.

The J gene is TRBJ2-7, the V gene TRBV2; 7 bases fit TRBD1. The material sequenced was PBMCs. The sequence was collected from a woman aged 18-29 years in good health. CDR3 sequence reads: CASRPGQYEAEQYF. Written as DNA, the CDR3 is TGTGCCAGCAGGCCGGGACAGTATGAGGCCGAGCAGTACTTC.